This TCR beta chain was identified in a study of T cell clonality in common variable immunodeficiency. This CDR3 comprises 12 residues. CDR1 and CDR2 from the germline V gene are SGHTA and FQGNSA. This clone has at least ten counts. Its antigen is not known. The CDR3 end falls 3 residues outside the read, so it is completed with the germline J gene. Other DNA sequences in the same sample also yield this CDR3. Method: immunoSEQ multiplex PCR; TCRdb's copy keeps in-frame clones and lacks some. This sample includes about 74,000 clones with no singletons; its ten biggest clones take up around 0.87%. Notes on the study in general: Reportedly, TCR beta sequences from common variable immunodeficiency showed fewer deletions and N-nucleotide insertions.

The source is a person aged 18-70 years in good health. The V and J genes are TRBV7-2 and TRBJ1-1; TRBD1 aligns across 11 bases. The sample comprised peripheral blood mononuclear cells. CDR3 DNA (partial): TGTGCCAGCAGCCGGGACAGGGGGGAA. This codes for CASSRDRGE. The whole CDR3 region reads CASSRDRGEAFF.